The 11 T cell receptor beta chains in this list originate from one sample, sequenced in a study of blood T cell repertoires in COVID-19. Profiling relied on immunoSEQ multiplex PCR, and the TCRdb table lists in-frame clones only, not all of them. Of 200,000 to 250,000 clones in the sample, 82% were seen once. The sequencing sample was made of PBMCs or T cells enriched from blood (not recorded which). The receptors originated from a woman aged 60-75 years who had recovered from COVID-19.

This chain connects TRBV7-9 to TRBJ2-7; maybe TRBD1 (6 bases). CDR1 is SEHNR and CDR2 is FQNEAQ in the germline V gene (reference sequence). The CDR3 length is 15 residues. The V end lost 4 bases, the J end lost 3 bases, and 16 bases lay between the germline ends. Here the CDR3 reads CASSSAVTGFYEQYF. The CDR3 DNA sequence: TGTGCCAGCAGCTCGGCAGTTACAGGGTTCTACGAGCAGTACTTC.

V and J are TRBV6-6 and TRBJ1-5; 8 bases are shared with TRBD1. V lost 5 bases and J lost 1; bases outside the gene matches: 10. Looked up from germline, CDR1 is MNHNY and CDR2 is SVGAGI (reference sequence). This CDR3 comprises 17 residues. CDR3 coding DNA: TGTGCCAGCAGTCCGCTGAGGACAGGGCGAAGCAATCAGCCCCAGCATTTT. This sequence encodes CASSPLRTGRSNQPQHF.

This chain links TRBV12-5 with TRBJ2-7; TRBD1 matches at 10 bases. This CDR3 contains 15 residues. J was trimmed by 4 bases and V by 3 bases; bases with no gene match: 6. Germline CDR1 reads LGHNT; CDR2 reads FRNRAP. The chain's CDR3 is CASGFAGTGAYEQYF. The CDR3 nucleotides are TGTGCTAGTGGTTTTGCCGGGACAGGGGCATACGAGCAGTACTTC.

This clone was observed a handful of times. This chain links TRBV29-1 with TRBJ2-7, with D perhaps TRBD2 (6 bases). The CDR3 is 13 amino acids. V was trimmed by 3 bases and J by 0 bases, leaving 9 bases between them. Germline CDR1 reads SQVTM; CDR2 reads ANQGSEA. The DNA for the CDR3 is TGCAGCGTTGATGGTAGCGGCTCCTACGAGCAGTACTTC. It translates to CSVDGSGSYEQYF.

The chain couples TRBV11-3 to TRBJ2-3; D is unclear. With 2 bases removed from V and 4 bases from J, the gap between germline ends came to 7 bases. In germline, CDR1 is SGHNT, CDR2 YENEEA. The CDR3 extends over 13 amino acids. In nucleotides, the CDR3 is TGTGCCAGCAGCTTACGGAGTGCAGATACGCAGTATTTT. As protein: CASSLRSADTQYF. Variable domain in full (rest from reference TRBV11-3 and TRBJ2-3): EAGVVQSPRYKIIEKKQPVAFWCNPISGHNTLYWYLQNLGQGPELLIRYENEEAVDDSQLPKDRFSAERLKGVDSTLKIQPAELGDSAVYLCASSLRSADTQYFGPGTRLTVL.

This clone was picked up one time. The chain links TRBV18 to TRBJ1-2, with 8 bases that match TRBD1. This CDR3 has 16 residues. The germline V gene has CDR1 KGHSH and CDR2 LQKENI. Trimming took 2 bases from V and 3 from J; bases not matched to a gene: 8. CDR3 nucleotide sequence: TGTGCCAGCTCACCATCCGGACAGGGAGCGTACTATGGCTACACCTTC. This codes for CASSPSGQGAYYGYTF.

CDR3 amino acids: CASSNDRGLGYTF. The CDR3 nucleotides are TGCGCCAGCAGCAACGACCGAGGCTTGGGCTACACCTTC. J is TRBJ1-2 and V is TRBV10-2; D not certain. The germline gives CDR1 WSHSY, CDR2 SAAADI. This CDR3 has 13 amino acids. Trimming took off 6 bases at V and 8 bases at J, with 16 bases between the two ends.

The chain joins TRBV19 to TRBJ1-1; perhaps TRBD1 as D (6 bases). CDR3 length equals 15 residues. Looked up from germline, CDR1 is LNHDA and CDR2 is SQIVND (reference sequence). With 5 bases removed from V and 0 bases from J, the gap between germline ends came to 13 bases. The DNA of the CDR3 is TGTGCCAGTAGTCGACGTCAGGGGATGAACACTGAAGCTTTCTTT. Its translation: CASSRRQGMNTEAFF.

This clone was detected once. This chain connects TRBV29-1 to TRBJ1-4; D is undetermined. CDR1 is SQVTM, CDR2 ANQGSEA, per germline. Deletions cut 6 bases from V and 3 bases from J, with 11 bases between. CDR3 length: 13 residues. The CDR3 loop is CSVGEAANEKLFF. The CDR3 DNA reads TGCAGCGTCGGGGAGGCGGCTAATGAAAAACTGTTTTTT.

The V and J genes are TRBV5-4 and TRBJ2-1, with 10 positions matching TRBD1. Germline V gene sequence: CDR1 SGHNT, CDR2 YYREEE (reference sequence). CDR3 length: 15 amino acids. V trimming: 4 bases; J trimming: 3 bases; junction bases outside the gene matches: 4. In DNA, the CDR3 is TGTGCCAGCAGCCAGACAGGGGGCCTCTACAATGAGCAGTTCTTC. Translation gives CASSQTGGLYNEQFF.

This clone has a count of ten or more. The chain couples TRBV7-3 to TRBJ1-2; TRBD1 is a possible D gene (5 bases). This CDR3 has 21 amino acids. In germline, CDR1 is SGHTA, CDR2 FQGTGA. The ends were cut back, 1 base at V and 0 bases at J, with 27 bases in the middle. The DNA for the CDR3 is TGTGCCAGCAGCTTAAGGCAAACCGGGACTGAATTCCCCGAAGCTAACTATGGCTACACCTTC. Encoded protein: CASSLRQTGTEFPEANYGYTF.